This TCR beta chain was retrieved from a study of blood T cells in healthy people across ages. Study-level results: The fall in TCR beta diversity per million T cells was roughly linear with age.

A sample-barcoded 5' primer and a J-beta primer mix were used in a second PCR of about 7 to 12 cycles. Carrying 12 random nucleotides, a template-switch adaptor labeled each individual cDNA molecule. TCRdb reanalysed the 5' RACE reads using MiXCR and keeps one entry per CDR3 protein. The data show about 510,000 distinct CDR3 sequences, with 27% seen just once and 3% to 4.5% held by the top ten. Comment on this clonotype: The antigen is undetermined.

The junction had 4 bases not matched to a gene; V was cut back by 5 bases and J by 0 bases. CDR1 PRHDT and CDR2 FYEKMQ come from the germline V gene (reference sequence). CDR3 length equals 15 residues. The same data also went into a second study, on T cells of mothers and their children. This second report adds: There were over 10 million TCR beta CDR3 reads from each mother and approximately 2.9 million from each child. Pairs that are related and pairs that are unrelated have TCR recombination output shaped similarly by thymic selection.

The TCR comes from a boy aged 2 to 10 in good health. The sample consisted of blood. This rearrangement joins TRBV13 to TRBJ2-1; TRBD2 matches at 7 bases. CDR3 DNA sequence: TGTGCCAGCAGCCCCGGGACTACCTCCTACAATGAGCAGTTCTTC. It is translated as CASSPGTTSYNEQFF.